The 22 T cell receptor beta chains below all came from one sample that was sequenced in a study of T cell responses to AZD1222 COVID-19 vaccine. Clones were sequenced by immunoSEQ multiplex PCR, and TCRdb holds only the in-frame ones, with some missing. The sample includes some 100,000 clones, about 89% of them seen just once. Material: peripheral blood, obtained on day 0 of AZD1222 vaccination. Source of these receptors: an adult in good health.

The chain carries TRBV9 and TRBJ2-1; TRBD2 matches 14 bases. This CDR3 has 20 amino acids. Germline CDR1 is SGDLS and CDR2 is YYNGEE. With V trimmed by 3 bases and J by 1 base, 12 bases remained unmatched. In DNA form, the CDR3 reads TGTGCCAGCAGCGCCTCTCTTGGACTAGCGGGGGGCAGGTCCTACAATGAGCAGTTCTTC. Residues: CASSASLGLAGGRSYNEQFF.

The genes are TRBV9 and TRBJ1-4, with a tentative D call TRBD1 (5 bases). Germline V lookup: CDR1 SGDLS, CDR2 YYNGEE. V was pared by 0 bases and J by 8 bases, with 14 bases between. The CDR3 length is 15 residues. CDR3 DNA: TGTGCCAGCAGCGTAGCTCCTAAGTGGGGGGAAAAACTGTTTTTT. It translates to CASSVAPKWGEKLFF.

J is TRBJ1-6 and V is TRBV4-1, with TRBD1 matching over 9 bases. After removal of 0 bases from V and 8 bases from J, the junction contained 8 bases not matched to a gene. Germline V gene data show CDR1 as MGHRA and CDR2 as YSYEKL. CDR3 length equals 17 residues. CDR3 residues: CASSQDPGQGAHSPLHF. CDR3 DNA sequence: TGCGCCAGCAGCCAAGATCCGGGACAGGGTGCCCATTCACCCCTCCACTTT.

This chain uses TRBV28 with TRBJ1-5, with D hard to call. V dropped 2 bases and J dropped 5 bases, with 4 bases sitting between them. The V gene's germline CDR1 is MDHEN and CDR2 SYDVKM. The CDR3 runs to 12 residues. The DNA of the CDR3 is TGTGCCAGCAGTTTAATGGATCAGCCCCAGCATTTT. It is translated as CASSLMDQPQHF.

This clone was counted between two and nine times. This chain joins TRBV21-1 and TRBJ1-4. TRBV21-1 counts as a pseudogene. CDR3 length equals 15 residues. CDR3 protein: CASSKGRATNEKLFF. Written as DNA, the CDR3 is TGTGCCAGCAGCAAGGGAAGAGCAACTAATGAAAAACTGTTTTTT.

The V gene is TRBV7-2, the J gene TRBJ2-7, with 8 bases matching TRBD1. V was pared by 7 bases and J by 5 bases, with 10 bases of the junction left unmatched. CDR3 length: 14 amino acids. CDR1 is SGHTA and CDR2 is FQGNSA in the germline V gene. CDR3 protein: CASNQGTGAHEQYF. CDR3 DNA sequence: TGTGCCAGCAACCAGGGGACAGGAGCCCACGAGCAGTACTTC.

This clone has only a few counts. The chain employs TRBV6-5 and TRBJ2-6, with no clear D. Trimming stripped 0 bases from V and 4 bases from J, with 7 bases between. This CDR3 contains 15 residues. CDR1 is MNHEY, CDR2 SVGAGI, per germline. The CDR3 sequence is CASSYSITGANVLTF. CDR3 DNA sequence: TGTGCCAGCAGTTACTCCATCACGGGGGCCAACGTCCTGACTTTC.

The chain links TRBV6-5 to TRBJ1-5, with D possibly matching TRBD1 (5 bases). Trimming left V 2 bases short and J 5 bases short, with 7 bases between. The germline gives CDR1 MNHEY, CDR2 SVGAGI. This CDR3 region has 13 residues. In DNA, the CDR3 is TGTGCCAGCAGTTACCAGGGAGATCAGCCCCAGCATTTT. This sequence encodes CASSYQGDQPQHF.

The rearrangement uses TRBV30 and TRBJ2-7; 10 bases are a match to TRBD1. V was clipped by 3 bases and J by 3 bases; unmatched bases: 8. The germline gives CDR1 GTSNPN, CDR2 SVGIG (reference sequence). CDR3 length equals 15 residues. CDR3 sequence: CAWRPPDRGYYEQYF. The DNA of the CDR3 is TGTGCCTGGAGGCCCCCGGACAGGGGGTACTACGAGCAGTACTTC.

The CDR3, as DNA: TGTGCCCTCCGTGGGGGCCCCCGGGGCTACACCTTC. Translated: CALRGGPRGYTF. This rearrangement joins TRBV6-4 to TRBJ1-2; a possible D gene is TRBD1 (6 bases). Germline V gene data show CDR1 as MRHNA and CDR2 as SNTAGT. The ends were cut back, 11 bases at V and 8 bases at J, with 18 bases in the middle. The CDR3 loop spans 12 amino acids.

The CDR3 bases are TGTGCCAGCAGTTCTTGGGGGGTTCAGACTAACTATGGCTACACCTTC. Protein product: CASSSWGVQTNYGYTF. This chain links TRBV27 with TRBJ1-2; tentative D call: TRBD1 (5 bases). Germline CDR1 reads MNHEY; CDR2 reads SMNVEV (reference sequence). The V gene lost 4 bases and the J gene lost 0 bases, with 15 bases spanning the gap. CDR3 length equals 16 residues.

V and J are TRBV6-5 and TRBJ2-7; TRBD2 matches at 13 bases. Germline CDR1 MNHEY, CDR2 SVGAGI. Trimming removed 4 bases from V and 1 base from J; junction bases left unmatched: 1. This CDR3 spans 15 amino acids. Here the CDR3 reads CASSSLAGGSYEQYF. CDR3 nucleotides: TGTGCCAGCAGTTCACTAGCGGGGGGGTCCTACGAGCAGTACTTC.

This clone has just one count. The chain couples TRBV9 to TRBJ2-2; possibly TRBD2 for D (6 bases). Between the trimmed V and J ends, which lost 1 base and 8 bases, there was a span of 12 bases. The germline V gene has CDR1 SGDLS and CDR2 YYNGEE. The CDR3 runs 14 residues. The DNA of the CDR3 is TGTGCCAGCAGCGTAACTACGGAGGGAGGGGAGCTGTTTTTT. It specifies CASSVTTEGGELFF.

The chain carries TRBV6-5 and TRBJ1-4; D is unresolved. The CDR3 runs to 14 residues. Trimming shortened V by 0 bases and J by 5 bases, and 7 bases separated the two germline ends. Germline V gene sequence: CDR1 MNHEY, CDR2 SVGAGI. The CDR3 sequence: CASSYSLQNEKLFF. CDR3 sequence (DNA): TGTGCCAGCAGTTACTCGTTACAGAATGAAAAACTGTTTTTT.

CDR3 coding DNA: TGTGCCAGCAGACGGACAGGGAGGGATTCACCCCTCCACTTT. It encodes CASRRTGRDSPLHF. V gene TRBV7-8 combines with J gene TRBJ1-6, with 8 bases aligning to TRBD1. J gave up 8 bases and V 6 bases, and 6 bases lay outside the gene matches. The CDR3 is made up of 14 amino acids. CDR1 is SGHVS, CDR2 FQNEAQ, per germline.

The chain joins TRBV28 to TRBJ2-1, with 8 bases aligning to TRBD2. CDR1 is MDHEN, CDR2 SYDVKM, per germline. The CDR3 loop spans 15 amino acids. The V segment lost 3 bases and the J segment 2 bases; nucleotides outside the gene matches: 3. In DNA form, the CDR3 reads TGTGCCAGCAGTTTTCGGGGGGGTCCCTACAATGAGCAGTTCTTC. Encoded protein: CASSFRGGPYNEQFF.

The CDR3 region has the DNA TGTGCCAGTAGCAGGGACAGCCGGAACACTGAAGCTTTCTTT. This encodes CASSRDSRNTEAFF. The rearrangement links TRBV19 to TRBJ1-1; 7 nucleotides line up with TRBD1. The CDR3 contains 14 residues. With 6 bases clipped from V and 1 base from J, the junction kept 5 bases outside the gene matches. The germline V gene encodes CDR1 LNHDA and CDR2 SQIVND (reference sequence). Drawing the rest from reference TRBV19 and TRBJ1-1, the complete variable domain is DGGITQSPKYLFRKEGQNVTLSCEQNLNHDAMYWYRQDPGQGLRLIYYSQIVNDFQKGDIAEGYSVSREKKESFPLTVTSAQKNPTAFYLCASSRDSRNTEAFFGQGTRLTVV.

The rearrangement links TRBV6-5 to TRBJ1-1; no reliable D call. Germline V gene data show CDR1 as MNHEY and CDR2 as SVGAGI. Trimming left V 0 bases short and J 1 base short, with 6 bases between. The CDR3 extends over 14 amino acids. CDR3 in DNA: TGTGCCAGCAGTTACTCGAAGACGAACACTGAAGCTTTCTTT. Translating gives CASSYSKTNTEAFF.

CDR3: CATCRATNEKLFF. CDR3 nucleotides: TGTGCCACCTGTAGAGCAACTAATGAAAAACTGTTTTTT. The genes are TRBV15 and TRBJ1-4; no clear D gene. Germline V lookup: CDR1 LNHNV, CDR2 YYDKDF (reference sequence). The CDR3 contains 13 residues. Trimming cost V 8 bases and J 0 bases, with 7 bases left between them.

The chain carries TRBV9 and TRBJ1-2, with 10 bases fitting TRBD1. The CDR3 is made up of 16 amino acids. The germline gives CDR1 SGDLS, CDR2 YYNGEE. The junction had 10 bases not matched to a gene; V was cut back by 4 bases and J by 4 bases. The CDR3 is CASSYDSGTGVYGYTF. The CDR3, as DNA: TGTGCCAGCAGCTACGATTCCGGGACAGGGGTCTATGGCTACACCTTC.

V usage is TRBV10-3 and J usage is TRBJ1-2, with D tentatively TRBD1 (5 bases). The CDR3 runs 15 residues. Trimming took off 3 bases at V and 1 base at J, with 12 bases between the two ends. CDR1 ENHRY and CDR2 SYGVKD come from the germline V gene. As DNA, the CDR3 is TGTGCCATCAGTGACCATGACCAGGGTAACTATGGCTACACCTTC. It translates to CAISDHDQGNYGYTF.

The CDR3 DNA follows: TGTGCCAGCAGCTTAGAGTGGGGGGATTACAATGAGCAGTTCTTC. Amino acid sequence: CASSLEWGDYNEQFF. V is TRBV7-6 and J is TRBJ2-1, with D perhaps TRBD2 (6 bases). Germline values: CDR1 SGHVS, CDR2 FNYEAQ. V lost 1 base and J 4 bases, leaving 11 bases between the germline ends. The CDR3 covers 15 residues.